Reported below is one TCR beta chain. What it recognizes is unknown. In preparing the TRB cDNA libraries, 5' RACE with UMI labels was used. No DNA is given; TCRdb re-called the 5' RACE reads and lists each CDR3 protein once. The sample has over 150,000 distinct CDR3 sequences, and its top ten clones hold around 0.5%. Per germline, CDR1 MGHDK and CDR2 SYGVNS. There are 13 residues in the CDR3. This sample is drawn from a study of CXCR3-negative and CXCR3-positive naive CD8 T cells. Turning to the study itself: The libraries together contributed 140 million or so TRB reads, each supplying about 1.5 +/- 0.3 million.

Overall study results and limits: Greater hydrophobicity was found in TRB CDR3s of CXCR3-positive naive cells than of CXCR3-negative naive cells. Researchers reported similar TRBV-TRBJ usage in naive CXCR3-negative and CXCR3-positive cells, though memory differed. Comparably high diversity marked both naive subsets, whereas memory CD8+ cells had much lower diversity.

Triplicates of 300,000 cells were sorted from each CD8+ T cell subset. The chain is built from TRBV25-1 and TRBJ2-7; TCRdb's D call, TRBD1, is unchecked because there is no DNA. This receptor was taken from a human donor in good health. Some clones in this sample may be carry-over from other donors' samples. Sequencing input: naive CXCR3+ CD8+ T cells from blood. Subset denoted: CD45RO-CCR7+CD27+CD95- naive CD8+ T cells expressing CXCR3 (TNR3+). This CDR3 is CASTGTVTYEQYF.